The T cell receptor beta chain under discussion was sequenced for a study of blood T cell repertoires in COVID-19. Study-level information: Donors in the United States, Italy and Spain gave samples during acute or convalescent COVID-19.

The germline V and J ends were trimmed by 0 bases and 5 bases, with 8 bases remaining between them. The CDR3 loop spans 13 amino acids. Germline assignment: CDR1 SGHTA and CDR2 FQGTGA. TCRdb's copy holds only in-frame clones and misses some; the assay was immunoSEQ multiplex PCR. The data hold approximately 52,000 clones, with 80% to 90% observed a single time. The rearrangement joins TRBV7-3 to TRBJ2-7, with a tentative D call TRBD1 (5 bases). This receptor was identified in a man aged 55 to 70 with acute or convalescent COVID-19. Source material: peripheral blood. The CDR3: CASSLTPGHEQYF. The CDR3 nucleotides are TGTGCCAGCAGCTTAACTCCAGGGCACGAGCAGTACTTC.